One and the same sample provided the 26 T cell receptor beta chains below, sequenced in a study of T cells in Graves' hyperthyroidism and ophthalmopathy. TCR beta CDR3 sequences were amplified from RNA transcripts. The HTBI primer set drove a first-round RT-PCR of the TCR CDR3. TCRdb recomputed calls from the multiplex PCR reads with MiXCR, one row per CDR3 protein. Of nearly 600,000 distinct CDR3 sequences listed, roughly 13% are singletons. What was sequenced was blood. Receptor source: a woman younger than 45 with Graves' hyperthyroidism that later progressed to Graves' ophthalmopathy.

This clonotype showed up many times. V usage is TRBV28 and J usage is TRBJ2-7, with TRBD1 identical over 11 bases. The CDR3 consists of 14 residues. After removal of 5 bases from V and 3 bases from J, the junction contained 3 bases not matched to a gene. CDR1 and CDR2 (germline): MDHEN, SYDVKM. CDR3 bases: TGTGCCAGCAGTACCGGGACAGGGGGCTACGAGCAGTACTTC. Translating it yields CASSTGTGGYEQYF.

The V call is TRBV4-1, the J call TRBJ2-7; D call uncertain. The germline V and J ends were trimmed by 4 bases and 2 bases, with 15 bases remaining between them. The germline V gene encodes CDR1 MGHRA and CDR2 YSYEKL. The CDR3 covers 15 residues. CDR3 region: CASSLSEIGTYEQYF. CDR3 in DNA: TGCGCCAGCAGCCTATCTGAAATAGGAACCTACGAGCAGTACTTC.

This clonotype was observed many times. The DNA of the CDR3 is TGTGCCAGCAGGCAGGGACAGGGTCATGGCTACACCTTC. Translating it yields CASRQGQGHGYTF. V and J are TRBV6-1 and TRBJ1-2, with 9 nucleotides matching TRBD1. The germline V gene encodes CDR1 MNHNS and CDR2 SASEGT. This CDR3 spans 13 amino acids. After removal of 6 bases from V and 6 bases from J, the junction contained 5 bases not matched to a gene.

The V gene is TRBV4-1, the J gene TRBJ2-1, with a weak D call TRBD2 (7 bases). The CDR3 loop spans 14 amino acids. Trimming took off 6 bases at V and 7 bases at J, with 16 bases between the two ends. In germline, CDR1 is MGHRA, CDR2 YSYEKL. CDR3 residues: CASRREGVGNEQFF. The CDR3 DNA is TGCGCCAGCAGGAGGGAGGGGGTGGGTAATGAGCAGTTCTTC.

This clonotype came up many times. The chain recombines TRBV2 with TRBJ1-1; D not resolved. CDR1 is SNHLY, CDR2 FYNNEI, per germline. The V and J ends lost 1 base and 0 bases respectively, with 12 bases between them. The CDR3 is made up of 16 amino acids. The CDR3 protein is CASSEEQRRLNTEAFF. In DNA, the CDR3 is TGTGCCAGCAGTGAAGAACAGCGGAGGTTGAACACTGAAGCTTTCTTT.

This clonotype has more than one count but fewer than ten. This chain uses TRBV20-1 with TRBJ2-3; TRBD2 matches at 8 bases. J was trimmed by 1 base and V by 3 bases; bases with no gene match: 6. This CDR3 has 15 amino acids. CDR1 is DFQATT, CDR2 SNEGSKA, per germline (reference sequence). CDR3: CSASGAREGTDTQYF. CDR3 nucleotide sequence: TGCAGTGCTAGCGGGGCGCGGGAGGGCACAGATACGCAGTATTTT.

This clonotype has at least ten counts. This chain links TRBV28 with TRBJ2-5, with TRBD2 matching over 11 bases. The CDR3 is made up of 15 amino acids. Looked up from germline, CDR1 is MDHEN and CDR2 is SYDVKM. Losses at the gene ends were 3 bases for V and 9 bases for J; bases not matched to a gene: 9. CDR3 DNA: TGTGCCAGCAGTTTTGAGGGGTTAGCGGGAGGGGCCCAGTACTTC. Translation gives CASSFEGLAGGAQYF.

V usage is TRBV24-1 and J usage is TRBJ2-2; TRBD2 matches 11 bases. Per the germline V gene, CDR1 is KGHDR and CDR2 is SFDVKD. Germline trimming cut 0 bases from V and 4 bases from J; bases unmatched to any gene: 12. This CDR3 has 20 amino acids. CDR3 residues: CATSDLQPSGRTPITGELFF. The CDR3 nucleotides read TGTGCCACCAGTGATTTGCAACCTAGCGGGAGGACACCTATCACCGGGGAGCTGTTTTTT.

Ten or more counts support this clonotype. The rearrangement joins TRBV2 to TRBJ2-7; 7 nucleotides agree with TRBD2. V lost 2 bases to trimming and J lost 2 bases; unmatched junction nucleotides: 6. The CDR3 covers 15 residues. In germline, CDR1 is SNHLY, CDR2 FYNNEI. The CDR3 region is CASSESGRPAYEQYF. DNA for the CDR3: TGTGCCAGCAGTGAATCCGGGAGGCCCGCCTACGAGCAGTACTTC.

As to this clonotype: A junction end diverges from the germline sequence, so it may reflect a read error. V is TRBV28 and J is TRBJ2-3; 12 nucleotides line up with TRBD2. The CDR3 has 18 residues. Germline lookup yields CDR1 MDHEN and CDR2 SYDVKM. Written as DNA, the CDR3 is TGTGCGAGCAGTTACGTCGCTAGCGGGGGGGATAGCACAGATAAGCAGTATTTT. Its protein product is CASSYVASGGDSTDKQYF.

The chain is built from TRBV30 and TRBJ2-1, with a possible D match to TRBD2 (5 bases). The germline V gene encodes CDR1 GTSNPN and CDR2 SVGIG (reference sequence). Trimming removed 2 bases from V and 4 bases from J, with 18 bases in between. The CDR3 covers 16 residues. The CDR3 reads CAWSPRGSVRYNEQFF. CDR3 DNA sequence: TGTGCCTGGAGTCCCCGGGGATCGGTACGTTACAATGAGCAGTTCTTC.

A few counts support this clonotype. The J gene is TRBJ2-7, the V gene TRBV3-1, with TRBD1 as a possible D gene (6 bases). The CDR3 consists of 13 residues. The V gene lost 8 bases and the J gene lost 3 bases, with 14 bases spanning the gap. Germline CDR1 is LGHDT and CDR2 is YNNKEL (reference sequence). The CDR3: CASGRGRGYEQYF. As DNA, the CDR3 is TGTGCCAGCGGCCGTGGCAGGGGCTACGAGCAGTACTTC.

The chain uses TRBV9 and TRBJ2-7; unclear D gene. Deletions cut 0 bases from V and 6 bases from J, with 10 bases between. The CDR3 extends over 13 amino acids. Per the germline V gene, CDR1 is SGDLS and CDR2 is YYNGEE. CDR3 sequence: CASSVEGGPEQYF. The CDR3 DNA reads TGTGCCAGCAGCGTAGAGGGCGGCCCCGAGCAGTACTTC.

This clonotype was counted ten times or more. The V gene is TRBV7-6, the J gene TRBJ1-2; D is uncertain. Germline loops: CDR1 SGHVS, CDR2 FNYEAQ. This CDR3 contains 14 residues. Trimming left V 4 bases short and J 0 bases short, with 9 bases between. CDR3 residues: CASSSVISNYGYTF. Written as DNA, the CDR3 is TGTGCCAGCAGCTCAGTGATATCTAACTATGGCTACACCTTC.

Notes on this clonotype: A much more abundant neighbour one base away suggests this may be a read error. The gene calls are TRBV27 and TRBJ1-1; D remains unclear. The CDR3 contains 11 residues. Germline V CDR1 and CDR2: MNHEY, SMNVEV (reference sequence). In DNA, the CDR3 is TGTGCCATCAGTGGAGCCACTGAAGCTTTCTTT. Amino acid sequence: CAISGATEAFF.

This clonotype has ten or more counts. The chain recombines TRBV7-6 with TRBJ1-1; TRBD1 is a possible D gene (6 bases). CDR3 length: 16 amino acids. Trimming took 1 base from V and 1 from J, leaving 13 bases between them. In germline, CDR1 is SGHVS, CDR2 FNYEAQ. The CDR3 is CASSLGTGGQNTEAFF. The CDR3 nucleotides read TGTGCCAGCAGCTTAGGAACGGGGGGGCAGAACACTGAAGCTTTCTTT. The full variable domain, its missing parts supplied by reference TRBV7-6 and TRBJ1-1, is GAGVSQSPRYKVTKRGQDVALRCDPISGHVSLYWYRQALGQGPEFLTYFNYEAQQDKSGLPNDRFSAERPEGSISTLTIQRTEQRDSAMYRCASSLGTGGQNTEAFFGQGTRLTVV.

This clonotype was detected ten times or more. The chain is built from TRBV27 and TRBJ1-1, with TRBD1 identical over 9 bases. The CDR3 totals 14 residues. Per the germline V gene, CDR1 is MNHEY and CDR2 is SMNVEV (reference sequence). J gave up 10 bases and V 3 bases, and 9 bases lay outside the gene matches. CDR3: CASSLVATGGRAFF. The CDR3 nucleotides read TGTGCCAGCAGTTTGGTAGCGACAGGGGGGCGAGCTTTCTTT.

This clonotype was picked up many times. The gene calls are TRBV3-1 and TRBJ2-2; TRBD2 might be the D (6 bases). Trimming stripped 5 bases from V and 5 bases from J, with 9 bases between. This CDR3 has 13 residues. The germline V gene encodes CDR1 LGHDT and CDR2 YNNKEL (reference sequence). CDR3 nucleotide sequence: TGTGCCAGCAGCTATGGGGGGACCGGGGAGCTGTTTTTT. This codes for CASSYGGTGELFF.

This chain connects TRBV24-1 to TRBJ2-2, with 16 nucleotides matching TRBD2. After removal of 7 bases from V and 0 bases from J, the junction contained 7 bases not matched to a gene. The CDR3 totals 19 residues. CDR1 KGHDR and CDR2 SFDVKD come from the germline V gene. CDR3 DNA: TGTGCCACCAGCGCCCGGGGACTAGCGGGAGGGCCGAACACCGGGGAGCTGTTTTTT. Translating it yields CATSARGLAGGPNTGELFF.

The chain couples TRBV6-9 to TRBJ2-7; the match to TRBD2 covers 8 bases. The J segment lost 3 bases and the V segment lost 3 bases, leaving 7 bases of the junction unmatched. CDR1 is MNHGY and CDR2 is SVAAGI in the germline V gene. The CDR3 is made up of 15 amino acids. The CDR3 DNA sequence: TGTGCCAGCAGTTACGATACCGGGACTAGCTACGAGCAGTACTTC. Encoded protein: CASSYDTGTSYEQYF.

V and J are TRBV7-9 and TRBJ1-4; 7 positions agree with TRBD1. In germline, CDR1 is SEHNR, CDR2 FQNEAQ (reference sequence). The V gene end was trimmed by 7 bases and the J gene end by 7 bases; junction bases not matched to a gene: 12. The CDR3 spans 15 residues. The CDR3 sequence: CASTHGDREVEKLFF. CDR3 nucleotide sequence: TGTGCCAGCACCCACGGTGACAGGGAGGTTGAAAAACTGTTTTTT.

The rearrangement uses TRBV7-2 and TRBJ1-6, with 7 nucleotides matching TRBD1. Germline V gene lookup returns CDR1 SGHTA and CDR2 FQGNSA. CDR3 length: 18 amino acids. Losses at the gene ends were 2 bases for V and 0 bases for J; bases not matched to a gene: 7. The CDR3 is CASSLPPGQSSYNSPLHF. In DNA, the CDR3 is TGTGCCAGCAGCTTACCACCGGGACAGAGCTCCTATAATTCACCCCTCCACTTT.

This clonotype has at least ten counts. This sequence joins TRBV27 and TRBJ2-1; 14 nucleotides agree with TRBD2. Losses at the gene ends were 6 bases for V and 8 bases for J; bases not matched to a gene: 6. This CDR3 has 15 residues. Germline V lookup: CDR1 MNHEY, CDR2 SMNVEV (reference sequence). As DNA, the CDR3 is TGTGCCAGCAGACCGGGACTAGCGGGAGCGGATGAGCAGTTCTTC. It is translated as CASRPGLAGADEQFF.

This clonotype was detected ten times or more. The rearrangement uses TRBV6-2 or TRBV6-3 and TRBJ1-1; the match to TRBD1 covers 8 bases. Germline assignment: CDR1 MNHEY and CDR2 SVGEGT. The CDR3 contains 16 residues. The V gene end was trimmed by 3 bases and the J gene end by 0 bases; junction bases not matched to a gene: 6. The DNA for the CDR3 is TGTGCCAGCAGTTATGGACAGGGATGGATGAACACTGAAGCTTTCTTT. This gives the protein CASSYGQGWMNTEAFF.

This clonotype was seen at least ten times. The chain recombines TRBV29-1 with TRBJ1-2, with D possibly matching TRBD1 (6 bases). Trimming removed 2 bases at V and 4 bases at J, with 11 bases between. This CDR3 has 13 residues. From germline, CDR1 is SQVTM and CDR2 ANQGSEA. CDR3 bases: TGCAGCGTTGAAACAGGGAGGTCCTATGGCTACACCTTC. Its protein product is CSVETGRSYGYTF.

In this sample, this clonotype turned up many times. The chain recombines TRBV20-1 with TRBJ2-3; TRBD2 matches at 8 bases. The V gene's germline CDR1 is DFQATT and CDR2 SNEGSKA (reference sequence). The CDR3 totals 18 residues. V gave up 3 bases and J gave up 1 base; unmatched junction bases: 15. CDR3 sequence (DNA): TGCAGTGCTAGGCCTGGTGGTGTCGGGAGGGCTCGCACAGATACGCAGTATTTT. Amino acid sequence: CSARPGGVGRARTDTQYF.